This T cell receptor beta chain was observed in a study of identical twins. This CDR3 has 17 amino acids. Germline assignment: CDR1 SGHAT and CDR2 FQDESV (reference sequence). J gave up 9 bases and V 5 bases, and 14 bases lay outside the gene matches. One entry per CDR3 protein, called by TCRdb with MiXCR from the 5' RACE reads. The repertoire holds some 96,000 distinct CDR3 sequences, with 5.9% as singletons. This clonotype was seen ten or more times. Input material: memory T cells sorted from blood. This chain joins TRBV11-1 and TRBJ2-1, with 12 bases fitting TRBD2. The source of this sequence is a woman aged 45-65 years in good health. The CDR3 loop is CASSPLSLAGGPFEQFF. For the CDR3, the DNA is TGTGCCAGCAGCCCCCTCTCCCTAGCGGGAGGGCCCTTTGAGCAGTTCTTC.